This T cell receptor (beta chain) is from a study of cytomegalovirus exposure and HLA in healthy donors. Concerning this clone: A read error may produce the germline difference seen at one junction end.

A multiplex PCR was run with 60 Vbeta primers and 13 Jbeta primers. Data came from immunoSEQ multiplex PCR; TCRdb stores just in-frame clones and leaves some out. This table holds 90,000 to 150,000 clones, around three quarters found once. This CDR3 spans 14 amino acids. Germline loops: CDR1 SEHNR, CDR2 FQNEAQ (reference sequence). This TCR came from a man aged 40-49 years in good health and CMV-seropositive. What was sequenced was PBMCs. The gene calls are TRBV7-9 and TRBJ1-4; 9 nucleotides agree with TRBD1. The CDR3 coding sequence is TGTTCCAGCAGCTCGAGGACAGGGGATGAAAAACTGTTTTTT. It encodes CSSSSRTGDEKLFF.